The TCR beta chain described here comes from a study of CD8+CD57+ T cells in acquired aplastic anemia. Study at large: The DNA of sorted CD4+ and CD8+ cells averaged roughly 3.2 ug. General study results and limits: The CD8+ Simpson's diversity of patients and controls was not significantly different.

This clonotype was observed many times. No antigen is known for it. Profiles of TCR beta VDJ and CDR3 were generated from a genomic DNA template. One entry per CDR3 protein, called by TCRdb with MiXCR from the reads. The sample contains fewer than 250,000 distinct CDR3 sequences, more than 45% of which appear only once. With 0 bases removed from V and 1 base from J, the gap between germline ends came to 7 bases. CDR1 is SEHNR, CDR2 FQNEAQ, per germline (reference sequence). The CDR3 consists of 15 residues. CD8+CD57+ cell expansion had been shown by flow cytometry in patients chosen for sequencing. Blood was sampled before the patients had received any therapy.

The rearrangement links TRBV7-9 to TRBJ1-5; unclear D gene. The receptor comes from a human donor with aplastic anemia. Sequenced sample: sorted CD4+, CD8+, or CD8+CD57+ T cells (not recorded which) from PBMCs. The CDR3 nucleotides read TGTGCCAGCAGCTTAGCGCGGGGAAGCAATCAGCCCCAGCATTTT. This translates into CASSLARGSNQPQHF.